This section outlines one T cell receptor (beta chain) sequence together with its context. What it binds is not known. With survey level as its setting, the immunoSEQ assay was v3.0. TCRdb's table, derived via immunoSEQ multiplex PCR, lists solely in-frame clones and lacks some. The table shows about 16,000 clones, with about 84% occurring only once. This sample is part of a study of long-term antiretroviral therapy in people with HIV. Notes on the study in general: Samples were collected from about 2003 to 2017 under possibly less effective ART regimens. Pre-ART clonal expansion yielded clones that dominated the repertoire at all time points.

V was clipped by 6 bases and J by 2 bases, with 10 bases between them. This CDR3 is 13 amino acids long. Germline V gives CDR1 ENHRY, CDR2 SYGVKD. The TCR comes from a man aged 25 to 40 with HIV. The V and J genes are TRBV10-3 and TRBJ1-2; D is uncertain. This sample comprised unsorted PBMCs, obtained roughly 14 months before starting antiretroviral therapy. CDR3 residues: CAIRPLENYGYTF. DNA of the CDR3: TGTGCCATCAGGCCTTTAGAAAACTATGGCTACACCTTC.